The 4 T cell receptor beta chains given below trace back to one sample, sequenced in a study of glioma-infiltrating T cells. TCR alpha and beta CDR3 regions were amplified from RNA using iRepertoire nested multiplex PCR. Using its own MiXCR run on the multiplex PCR reads, TCRdb lists one record per CDR3 protein. The data show 400,000 or so distinct CDR3 sequences, with less than 50% seen just once and around 11% held by the top ten. The specimen was glioma tissue, nonneoplastic brain tissue, or PBMCs (not recorded which). Every receptor here comes from a human donor with low-grade glioma or glioblastoma, undergoing nonglioma brain surgery, or in good health (not recorded which).

This clonotype was seen more than once but under ten times. The chain has TRBV10-3 and TRBJ2-7; 9 nucleotides align to TRBD2. This CDR3 is built from 14 residues. V lost 2 bases, J lost 7 bases, and 6 bases stayed unmatched. Germline V gene lookup returns CDR1 ENHRY and CDR2 SYGVKD. In nucleotides, the CDR3 is TGTGCCATCAGTGAGCAAGCGGGAGGTCAGGAGCAGTACTTC. Its translation is CAISEQAGGQEQYF.

Worth noting for this clonotype: Possible read error: a much larger clone is one base away. The CDR3 does not close with the conserved phenylalanine or tryptophan, likely indicating a read error. This rearrangement joins TRBV29-1 to TRBJ2-1; TRBD2 might be the D (6 bases). Per the germline V gene, CDR1 is SQVTM and CDR2 is ANQGSEA. Trimming took 2 bases from V and 3 from J, leaving 14 bases between them. The CDR3 sequence is 15 residues long. DNA of the CDR3: TGCAGCGTTGAACGGAGGGATACTGGCTACAATGAGCAGTTCATC. Its translation is CSVERRDTGYNEQFI.

To note about this clonotype: A single base separates this from a much larger clone, so it may be a read error. The rearrangement links TRBV27 to TRBJ2-4; TRBD2 matches 12 bases. Germline V CDR1 and CDR2: MNHEY, SMNVEV (reference sequence). The CDR3 length is 13 residues. Germline trimming cut 9 bases from V and 10 bases from J; bases unmatched to any gene: 7. The chain's CDR3 is CARRLTSGRIQYF. The DNA for the CDR3 is TGTGCCAGAAGGTTAACTAGCGGGAGGATTCAGTACTTC.

V and J are TRBV29-1 and TRBJ2-1, with D perhaps matching TRBD2 (6 bases). Germline V gives CDR1 SQVTM, CDR2 ANQGSEA. V lost 7 bases, J lost 3 bases, and 10 bases lay in between. The CDR3 covers 12 residues. CDR3 protein: CSAGTYYNEQFF. The CDR3 DNA reads TGCAGCGCCGGGACTTACTACAATGAGCAGTTCTTC.